The 25 T cell receptor beta chains in this list originate from one sample, sequenced in a study of shared clonotypes between healthy human individuals. The data were produced by immunoSEQ multiplex PCR, yet TCRdb's version contains in-frame clones alone and is incomplete. The table lists 2 million to 3 million clones, 85% to 95% of them singletons, with 0.11% to 0.15% in the top ten. The specimen sequenced was naive CD4+ T cells sorted from blood. Subset reported: CD45RA+ positively selected. The receptors stem from a man aged 18 to 30 in good health.

The chain carries TRBV29-1 and TRBJ2-5; D may be TRBD1 (5 bases). V was pared by 7 bases and J by 4 bases, with 16 bases between. Germline V gives CDR1 SQVTM, CDR2 ANQGSEA. This CDR3 spans 13 amino acids. The CDR3 DNA follows: TGCAGCGCTACGATGACAGACCGAGAGACCCAGTACTTC. It is translated as CSATMTDRETQYF.

The gene calls are TRBV9 and TRBJ1-4, with 7 bases identical to TRBD1. The J segment lost 12 bases and the V segment lost 1 base, leaving 9 bases of the junction unmatched. CDR3 length: 14 residues. CDR1 is SGDLS and CDR2 is YYNGEE in the germline V gene. CDR3 nucleotide sequence: TGTGCCAGCAGCGTACAGGGGGGAGGGGGTGAACTGTTTTTT. It is translated as CASSVQGGGGELFF.

V is TRBV28 and J is TRBJ1-2; 7 bases match TRBD1. The CDR3 runs 13 residues. Germline-derived CDR1 and CDR2 are MDHEN and SYDVKM. The ends lost 11 bases at V and 8 bases at J; junction bases unmatched: 14. Here the CDR3 reads CAGRDSRTEGYTF. In DNA, the CDR3 is TGTGCCGGCCGGGACAGCCGAACGGAGGGCTACACCTTC.

This sequence joins TRBV27 and TRBJ1-1, with D possibly TRBD1 on 5 matching bases. V was shortened by 3 bases and J by 1 base, with 21 bases between the two germline ends. Germline lookup yields CDR1 MNHEY and CDR2 SMNVEV (reference sequence). CDR3 length: 18 residues. In nucleotides, the CDR3 is TGTGCCAGCAGTTTTGGGGTGGGGCGCGATTGGGGGAACACTGAAGCTTTCTTT. This gives the protein CASSFGVGRDWGNTEAFF.

The chain recombines TRBV30 with TRBJ2-6; D is ambiguous. The germline V gene encodes CDR1 GTSNPN and CDR2 SVGIG (reference sequence). This CDR3 has 15 residues. V was trimmed by 3 bases and J by 0 bases, leaving 9 bases between them. This CDR3 reads CAWSLDNSGANVLTF. CDR3 sequence (DNA): TGTGCCTGGAGCCTAGACAACTCTGGGGCCAACGTCCTGACTTTC.

The chain joins TRBV7-2 to TRBJ2-3, with D hard to call. This CDR3 has 13 amino acids. The V gene lost 3 bases and the J gene lost 4 bases, with 8 bases spanning the gap. Looked up from germline, CDR1 is SGHTA and CDR2 is FQGNSA. The DNA of the CDR3 is TGTGCCAGCAGCTTGTGGACGTCAGATACGCAGTATTTT. Amino acids: CASSLWTSDTQYF.

The rearrangement uses TRBV6-5 and TRBJ2-7; D is ambiguous. The CDR3 runs 13 residues. Per germline, CDR1 MNHEY and CDR2 SVGAGI. V was trimmed by 2 bases and J by 3 bases, leaving 8 bases between them. The CDR3 protein is CASSYVPGYEQYF. CDR3 coding DNA: TGTGCCAGCAGTTACGTTCCAGGCTACGAGCAGTACTTC.

This clone has just one count. This sample includes further DNA sequences coding for the same CDR3. The chain couples TRBV19 to TRBJ2-7; 9 positions agree with TRBD1. The V and J ends lost 3 bases and 0 bases, in that order; junction bases with no gene match: 0. The germline CDR1 and CDR2 sequences are LNHDA and SQIVND (reference sequence). The CDR3 totals 14 residues. CDR3 loop: CASSMGQGSYEQYF. The CDR3 DNA reads TGTGCCAGTAGTATGGGACAGGGCTCCTACGAGCAGTACTTC.

The V call is TRBV6-5, the J call TRBJ2-5; no reliable D call. Germline V lookup: CDR1 MNHEY, CDR2 SVGAGI. The CDR3 has 16 amino acids. Trimming removed 0 bases at V and 2 bases at J, with 13 bases between. As DNA, the CDR3 is TGTGCCAGCAGTTACTCGAATTTGGCAGCTCAAGAGACCCAGTACTTC. It translates to CASSYSNLAAQETQYF.

The chain couples TRBV4-1 to TRBJ2-1; a weak D match, TRBD2 (5 bases). Germline V gene sequence: CDR1 MGHRA, CDR2 YSYEKL. V dropped 4 bases and J dropped 6 bases, with 16 bases sitting between them. CDR3 length equals 15 residues. For the CDR3, the DNA is TGCGCCAGCAGCCCGAGGGAGCTAGCAGCCAATGAGCAGTTCTTC. It is translated as CASSPRELAANEQFF.

CDR3 region: CASSYGPATNEKLFF. The CDR3 bases are TGTGCCAGCAGCTACGGACCTGCAACTAATGAAAAACTGTTTTTT. This chain uses TRBV5-4 with TRBJ1-4; D is uncertain. In germline, CDR1 is SGHNT, CDR2 YYREEE (reference sequence). V shed 3 bases and J shed 0 bases, with 9 bases lying between them. The CDR3 is 15 amino acids.

This clone has only a few counts. The chain links TRBV25-1 to TRBJ1-6; 9 positions agree with TRBD1. The CDR3 runs to 15 residues. V shed 7 bases, J shed 5 bases, and the junction held 6 bases outside the gene matches. CDR1 is MGHDK and CDR2 is SYGVNS in the germline V gene. CDR3 nucleotide sequence: TGTGCCAGCATGGGACAGGGATCGAATAATTCACCCCTCCACTTT. As protein: CASMGQGSNNSPLHF.

This chain joins TRBV7-9 and TRBJ1-2; D is ambiguous. Between the trimmed V and J ends, which lost 5 bases and 2 bases, there was a span of 12 bases. Germline V CDR1 and CDR2: SEHNR, FQNEAQ (reference sequence). The CDR3 sequence is 14 residues long. CDR3: CASSPPQQNYGYTF. CDR3 nucleotides: TGTGCCAGCAGCCCCCCTCAGCAGAACTATGGCTACACCTTC.

The genes are TRBV29-1 and TRBJ2-4; D may be TRBD2 (6 bases). From germline, CDR1 is SQVTM and CDR2 ANQGSEA. The V end was cut by 4 bases, the J end by 9 bases, with 16 bases between. The CDR3 loop spans 13 amino acids. CDR3 sequence reads: CSVVLGISGIQYF. As DNA, the CDR3 is TGCAGCGTTGTGCTAGGGATTAGCGGCATTCAGTACTTC.

A note on this clone: This specimen includes other DNA sequences encoding the same CDR3. This rearrangement joins TRBV19 to TRBJ2-7, with TRBD1 matching 9 bases. V lost 4 bases to trimming and J lost 1 base; unmatched junction nucleotides: 2. The CDR3 length is 14 residues. Germline V gene data show CDR1 as LNHDA and CDR2 as SQIVND (reference sequence). CDR3 nucleotide sequence: TGTGCCAGTAGTACGGGACAGGGATCCTACGAGCAGTACTTC. This encodes CASSTGQGSYEQYF.

The genes are TRBV5-4 and TRBJ2-1, with D unresolved. Per germline, CDR1 SGHNT and CDR2 YYREEE (reference sequence). The CDR3 sequence is 14 residues long. Trimming took off 5 bases at V and 6 bases at J, with 15 bases between the two ends. This chain's CDR3 is CASSRVGLINEQFF. The CDR3, as DNA: TGTGCCAGCAGTCGGGTAGGTCTCATCAATGAGCAGTTCTTC.

V and J are TRBV6-1 and TRBJ2-5; D tentatively reads TRBD1 or TRBD2 (5 bases each). Germline CDR1 reads MNHNS; CDR2 reads SASEGT. Trimming removed 7 bases at V and 5 bases at J, with 20 bases between. The CDR3 loop spans 15 amino acids. CDR3 DNA: TGTGCCAGCACCCTCGACGGGGCGAGGGGCGAGACCCAGTACTTC. This codes for CASTLDGARGETQYF.

The rearrangement uses TRBV28 and TRBJ1-6, with D tentatively TRBD1 (5 bases). V lost 5 bases, J lost 9 bases, and 17 bases lay in between. The CDR3 runs 15 residues. Per the germline V gene, CDR1 is MDHEN and CDR2 is SYDVKM. The CDR3 coding sequence is TGTGCCAGCAGTCTTTTGCGGGGGGGAGCTTCACCCCTCCACTTT. Translated: CASSLLRGGASPLHF.

The chain is built from TRBV6-4 and TRBJ2-1, with 11 bases identical to TRBD2. This CDR3 contains 16 residues. CDR1 and CDR2 (germline): MRHNA, SNTAGT. V trimming: 8 bases; J trimming: 0 bases; junction bases outside the gene matches: 6. CDR3 DNA: TGTGCCAGCGCTAGCGGGAGGACGAGCTCCTACAATGAGCAGTTCTTC. Protein: CASASGRTSSYNEQFF.

The chain has TRBV18 and TRBJ2-7, with 8 positions matching TRBD2. The CDR3 sequence is 15 residues long. Germline CDR1 is KGHSH and CDR2 is LQKENI. The V and J ends lost 6 bases and 1 base, in that order; junction bases with no gene match: 8. DNA of the CDR3: TGTGCCAGCTCCCCCCTGCGGGAGGCTTCCTACGAGCAGTACTTC. Translated: CASSPLREASYEQYF.

This chain links TRBV30 with TRBJ2-3, with TRBD2 matching over 11 bases. Trimming took 0 bases from V and 2 from J; bases not matched to a gene: 10. CDR1 is GTSNPN and CDR2 is SVGIG in the germline V gene (reference sequence). There are 18 residues in the CDR3. For the CDR3, the DNA is TGTGCCTGGAGTGTATCGAGGGGGACTAGCGGTAACACAGATACGCAGTATTTT. Translating gives CAWSVSRGTSGNTDTQYF.

The chain joins TRBV13 to TRBJ2-5; TRBD2 matches 12 bases. The trim removed 4 bases at V and 3 bases at J, leaving 3 bases unmatched. This CDR3 is 15 amino acids long. The V gene's germline CDR1 is PRHDT and CDR2 FYEKMQ (reference sequence). The DNA for the CDR3 is TGTGCCAGCAGCTCAAGACTAGCGGGGGAAGAGACCCAGTACTTC. As protein: CASSSRLAGEETQYF.

With respect to this clone: The identical CDR3 is also encoded by other nucleotide sequences in the sample. This chain joins TRBV2 and TRBJ1-2; weak D call: TRBD1 (6 bases). V was shortened by 4 bases and J by 2 bases, with 11 bases between the two germline ends. This CDR3 region has 14 residues. Per germline, CDR1 SNHLY and CDR2 FYNNEI. The CDR3 DNA is TGTGCCAGCAGTGCCACAGGGCCAAACTATGGCTACACCTTC. This encodes CASSATGPNYGYTF.

This chain connects TRBV19 to TRBJ2-5; no clear D. Trimming pared 7 bases from V and 4 bases from J, leaving 7 bases between. Germline V gene sequence: CDR1 LNHDA, CDR2 SQIVND (reference sequence). The CDR3 has 11 amino acids. The CDR3 DNA reads as TGTGCCAGTACCCAAGGAGAGACCCAGTACTTC. Its translation: CASTQGETQYF.

This chain uses TRBV2 with TRBJ2-3; 11 bases agree with TRBD1. Germline V lookup: CDR1 SNHLY, CDR2 FYNNEI. The ends lost 5 bases at V and 8 bases at J; junction bases unmatched: 12. The CDR3 is 16 residues long. The CDR3 sequence is CASSPPGQGASGTQYF. CDR3 nucleotide sequence: TGTGCCAGCAGTCCCCCCGGACAGGGGGCGTCTGGTACGCAGTATTTT.